The 17 T cell receptor beta chains in this list originate from one sample, sequenced in a study of immune evolution from preneoplasia to lung adenocarcinoma. Sequenced by immunoSEQ multiplex PCR; TCRdb stores in-frame clones only, minus some. The sample holds approximately 4,000 clones, roughly 81% seen once. The sample consisted of FFPE adjacent normal lung tissue. The receptors originated from a person aged 70 to 79 with lung adenocarcinoma.

The chain recombines TRBV27 with TRBJ2-2; 7 positions agree with TRBD1. The germline CDR1 and CDR2 sequences are MNHEY and SMNVEV (reference sequence). The CDR3 runs to 13 residues. The V and J ends lost 5 bases and 7 bases, in that order; junction bases with no gene match: 4. CDR3 loop: CASSRQGVGELFF. The CDR3, as DNA: TGTGCCAGCAGTCGACAGGGTGTCGGGGAGCTGTTTTTT.

This chain joins TRBV9 and TRBJ1-1, with unresolved D. The V gene's germline CDR1 is SGDLS and CDR2 YYNGEE. With 0 bases removed from V and 1 base from J, the gap between germline ends came to 4 bases. The CDR3 loop spans 13 amino acids. CDR3 sequence: CASSVGPNTEAFF. The DNA of the CDR3 is TGTGCCAGCAGCGTAGGGCCGAACACTGAAGCTTTCTTT.

This clone occurred a few times. The chain recombines TRBV6-1 with TRBJ2-5, with 7 bases lining up with TRBD2. The V gene's germline CDR1 is MNHNS and CDR2 SASEGT. Trimming removed 2 bases from V and 0 bases from J; junction bases left unmatched: 3. This CDR3 has 15 amino acids. The CDR3 region is CASSEWLADQETQYF. Written as DNA, the CDR3 is TGTGCCAGCAGTGAATGGCTAGCGGACCAAGAGACCCAGTACTTC.

The chain joins TRBV18 to TRBJ1-6; TRBD1 matches at 9 bases. Looked up from germline, CDR1 is KGHSH and CDR2 is LQKENI. The trim removed 5 bases at V and 5 bases at J, leaving 10 bases unmatched. This CDR3 has 17 residues. The CDR3 DNA is TGTGCCAGCTCATTTCTAACAGGGGGCAAGGATAATTCACCCCTCCACTTT. This encodes CASSFLTGGKDNSPLHF. Complete variable domain (other parts from reference TRBV18 and TRBJ1-6): NAGVMQNPRHLVRRRGQEARLRCSPMKGHSHVYWYRQLPEEGLKFMVYLQKENIIDESGMPKERFSAEFPKEGPSILRIQQVVRGDSAAYFCASSFLTGGKDNSPLHFGNGTRLTVT.

The chain links TRBV6-4 to TRBJ1-2; TRBD1 matches 11 bases. In germline, CDR1 is MRHNA, CDR2 SNTAGT. V dropped 5 bases and J dropped 7; count of bases not matched to a gene: 9. This CDR3 has 15 amino acids. CDR3: CASSWDRGGASGYTF. CDR3 nucleotides: TGTGCCAGCAGTTGGGACAGGGGGGGCGCGAGTGGCTACACCTTC.

V is TRBV7-2 and J is TRBJ2-7; 8 bases agree with TRBD1. V was pared by 1 base and J by 3 bases, with 5 bases of the junction left unmatched. Germline-derived CDR1 and CDR2 are SGHTA and FQGNSA. This CDR3 has 15 amino acids. In nucleotides, the CDR3 is TGTGCCAGCAGCTTAGGACAGGGGAAATTCTACGAGCAGTACTTC. Translated: CASSLGQGKFYEQYF.

V usage is TRBV7-8 and J usage is TRBJ2-3, with D maybe TRBD2 (6 bases). This CDR3 has 15 amino acids. Trimming shortened V by 0 bases and J by 3 bases, and 10 bases separated the two germline ends. CDR1 is SGHVS and CDR2 is FQNEAQ in the germline V gene. The CDR3 DNA is TGTGCCAGCAGCTTAGCTCCCCTAGCGACAGATACGCAGTATTTT. It codes for CASSLAPLATDTQYF.

In DNA, the CDR3 is TGTGCCAGCAGCTTAGCGCCTGGCAGCGACTACGAGCAGTACTTC. Amino acids: CASSLAPGSDYEQYF. The V gene is TRBV7-8, the J gene TRBJ2-7; D gene uncertain. This CDR3 is 15 amino acids long. CDR1 and CDR2 from the germline V gene are SGHVS and FQNEAQ. With 0 bases removed from V and 3 bases from J, the gap between germline ends came to 12 bases. The full variable domain, its missing parts supplied by reference TRBV7-8 and TRBJ2-7, is GAGVSQSPRYKVAKRGQDVALRCDPISGHVSLFWYQQALGQGPEFLTYFQNEAQLDKSGLPSDRFFAERPEGSVSTLKIQRTQQEDSAVYLCASSLAPGSDYEQYFGPGTRLTVT.

V is TRBV10-1 and J is TRBJ2-7; 11 positions agree with TRBD1. The junction had 13 bases not matched to a gene; V was cut back by 6 bases and J by 0 bases. Germline assignment: CDR1 WNHNN and CDR2 SYGVQD (reference sequence). This CDR3 has 18 amino acids. This CDR3 reads CASRNRTGGGRPSYEQYF. For the CDR3, the DNA is TGCGCCAGCAGAAACCGGACAGGGGGCGGGAGGCCCTCCTACGAGCAGTACTTC.

This sequence joins TRBV18 and TRBJ2-6, with a weak D call TRBD1 (6 bases). The germline CDR1 and CDR2 sequences are KGHSH and LQKENI. This CDR3 region has 17 residues. V was cut by 2 bases and J by 2 bases, with 13 bases left in between. For the CDR3, the DNA is TGTGCCAGCTCACCATTCCTACAGGGAGCTGGGGCCAACGTCCTGACTTTC. Its protein is CASSPFLQGAGANVLTF.

As concerns this clone: Compared with germline, one end of the junction differs, possibly owing to a read error. The rearrangement uses TRBV29-1 and TRBJ2-5; D is possibly TRBD1 (6 bases). Germline CDR1 reads SQVTM; CDR2 reads ANQGSEA. CDR3 length equals 13 residues. CDR3 amino acids: CSVEDRPRETQYF. CDR3 coding DNA: TGCAGCGTAGAAGACAGGCCCAGGGAGACCCAGTACTTC.

This chain joins TRBV11-2 and TRBJ2-3; 10 bases align to TRBD2. V was pared by 5 bases and J by 0 bases, with 8 bases of the junction left unmatched. This CDR3 contains 17 residues. Germline V gene lookup returns CDR1 SGHAT and CDR2 FQNNGV. The CDR3 loop reads CASSPRTSGFSTDTQYF. The CDR3 coding sequence is TGTGCCAGCAGCCCCCGGACTAGCGGTTTCAGCACAGATACGCAGTATTTT.

The V gene is TRBV2, the J gene TRBJ1-1; D is perhaps TRBD1 (6 bases). Trimming shortened V by 6 bases and J by 1 base, and 9 bases separated the two germline ends. CDR1 is SNHLY and CDR2 is FYNNEI in the germline V gene. The CDR3 spans 13 residues. CDR3 loop: CASSGQQNTEAFF. As DNA, the CDR3 is TGTGCCAGCAGCGGACAGCAGAACACTGAAGCTTTCTTT.

V is TRBV25-1 and J is TRBJ1-3; 10 positions agree with TRBD1. The germline CDR1 and CDR2 sequences are MGHDK and SYGVNS. V shed 3 bases and J 0 bases; nucleotides not matched to a gene: 8. The length of the CDR3 is 18 residues. The CDR3 loop is CASSDPRDRGSSGNTIYF. The CDR3 region has the DNA TGTGCCAGCAGTGACCCTCGGGACAGGGGTAGCTCTGGAAACACCATATATTTT.

This clone was seen once. An end of the junction differs from the germline gene, which may be a read error. V and J are TRBV7-2 and TRBJ2-1, with D unclear. Germline lookup yields CDR1 SGHTA and CDR2 FQGNSA. The CDR3 is made up of 15 amino acids. This CDR3 reads CVSSLDRSSYNEQFF. CDR3 nucleotides: TGTGTCAGCAGCTTAGACCGGAGCTCCTACAATGAGCAGTTCTTC.

The chain joins TRBV5-4 to TRBJ2-3, with a tentative D call TRBD1 (6 bases). The CDR3 length is 15 residues. The germline V gene encodes CDR1 SGHNT and CDR2 YYREEE (reference sequence). V shed 5 bases and J shed 6 bases, with 19 bases lying between them. The CDR3 DNA reads as TGTGCCAGCAGACGTTACAGGGACGGGGCGGATACGCAGTATTTT. Translating it yields CASRRYRDGADTQYF.

V is TRBV14 and J is TRBJ2-3; 7 positions match TRBD2. With V trimmed by 0 bases and J by 8 bases, 8 bases remained unmatched. The CDR3 sequence is 15 residues long. Looked up from germline, CDR1 is SGHDN and CDR2 is FVKESK. CDR3 sequence (DNA): TGTGCCAGCAGCCAAGATCGGACTAGAGGGGCTACGCAGTATTTT. It codes for CASSQDRTRGATQYF.